Each of the 22 T cell receptor beta chains below was sequenced from the same sample in a study of blood T cell repertoires in COVID-19. The table came from immunoSEQ multiplex PCR; TCRdb's copy has only in-frame clones and leaves some out. The data show approximately 400,000 clones, roughly 88% seen once. The source material was peripheral blood. The receptor set was obtained from a woman in her forties or fifties with COVID-19, enrolled during active disease.

This clone appeared a single time. The CDR3 sequence is CASSSGGRDTQYF. The CDR3 bases are TGTGCCAGCAGTTCGGGGGGGCGGGATACGCAGTATTTT. V and J are TRBV12-3 or TRBV12-4 and TRBJ2-3, with 8 bases aligning to TRBD2. The CDR3 contains 13 residues. Trimming removed 4 bases from V and 6 bases from J; junction bases left unmatched: 3.

The CDR3 region has the DNA TGCGCCAGCAGCCAAGATCCCATTGGAGGGATATATGGCTACACCTTC. Protein: CASSQDPIGGIYGYTF. The gene calls are TRBV4-1 and TRBJ1-2; D uncertain. Between the trimmed V and J ends, which lost 0 bases and 5 bases, there was a span of 16 bases. The germline V gene encodes CDR1 MGHRA and CDR2 YSYEKL. The CDR3 is 16 residues long.

The gene calls are TRBV6-6 and TRBJ1-1, with 9 bases matching TRBD1. The germline V gene has CDR1 MNHNY and CDR2 SVGAGI (reference sequence). CDR3 length: 14 residues. The junction had 6 bases not matched to a gene; V was cut back by 5 bases and J by 5 bases. The CDR3 bases are TGTGCCAGCAGTCCCCGGGACAGGGTTACTGAAGCTTTCTTT. It specifies CASSPRDRVTEAFF.

V and J are TRBV6-5 and TRBJ1-5, with 8 bases that match TRBD1. V lost 6 bases, J lost 4 bases, and 5 bases stayed unmatched. The CDR3 totals 14 residues. Germline CDR1 MNHEY, CDR2 SVGAGI. As DNA, the CDR3 is TGTGCCAGCAGGCCCACAGGGGGTAATCAGCCCCAGCATTTT. Translated, it gives CASRPTGGNQPQHF.

The chain is built from TRBV5-5 and TRBJ2-3; D gene unclear. The CDR3 covers 15 residues. The germline gives CDR1 SGHKS, CDR2 YYEKEE (reference sequence). With 0 bases removed from V and 0 bases from J, the gap between germline ends came to 8 bases. CDR3 amino acids: CASSLDMTSTDTQYF. The CDR3 DNA reads TGTGCCAGCAGCTTGGACATGACTAGCACAGATACGCAGTATTTT.

This clone showed up just a few times. CDR3 in amino acids: CASSPTSGGNYNEQFF. DNA for the CDR3: TGTGCCAGCAGCCCAACTAGCGGGGGGAATTACAATGAGCAGTTCTTC. V usage is TRBV7-8 and J usage is TRBJ2-1; 12 bases agree with TRBD2. J gave up 4 bases and V 5 bases, and 6 bases lay outside the gene matches. Germline-derived CDR1 and CDR2 are SGHVS and FQNEAQ. This CDR3 is built from 16 residues.

J is TRBJ2-7 and V is TRBV18; no definite D call. With 6 bases removed from V and 5 bases from J, the gap between germline ends came to 17 bases. Germline assignment: CDR1 KGHSH and CDR2 LQKENI. This CDR3 region has 14 residues. CDR3 sequence reads: CASSIAFWSDEQYF. The DNA of the CDR3 is TGTGCCAGCTCGATCGCGTTCTGGTCTGACGAGCAGTACTTC.

Note on this clone: Other nucleotide sequences from this sample produce the same CDR3. The chain recombines TRBV27 with TRBJ2-1, with TRBD1 as a possible D gene (7 bases). Trimming took 7 bases from V and 7 from J, leaving 17 bases between them. This CDR3 is 14 amino acids long. CDR1 and CDR2 from the germline V gene are MNHEY and SMNVEV (reference sequence). CDR3 residues: CASTRGTAYNEQFF. The CDR3 nucleotides are TGTGCCAGCACCCGGGGGACAGCGTATAATGAGCAGTTCTTC.

The chain is built from TRBV2 and TRBJ1-1, with D perhaps TRBD1 (5 bases). The V end lost 4 bases, the J end lost 1 base, and 10 bases lay between the germline ends. The CDR3 is 14 residues long. CDR1 and CDR2 (germline): SNHLY, FYNNEI. The CDR3 nucleotides read TGTGCCAGCAGTGTTGGGGGGGGGAACACTGAAGCTTTCTTT. It specifies CASSVGGGNTEAFF. The whole variable domain, filled in from reference TRBV2 and TRBJ1-1, reads EPEVTQTPSHQVTQMGQEVILRCVPISNHLYFYWYRQILGQKVEFLVSFYNNEISEKSEIFDDQFSVERPDGSNFTLKIRSTKLEDSAMYFCASSVGGGNTEAFFGQGTRLTVV.

The rearrangement joins TRBV25-1 to TRBJ1-4, with TRBD1 as a possible D gene (5 bases). Trimming removed 6 bases from V and 5 bases from J, with 16 bases in between. The CDR3 totals 15 residues. The germline V gene encodes CDR1 MGHDK and CDR2 SYGVNS. CDR3 protein: CASRGPTVQNEKLFF. Written as DNA, the CDR3 is TGTGCCAGCAGGGGCCCGACAGTTCAAAATGAAAAACTGTTTTTT.

This clone was counted a few times. The J gene is TRBJ1-1, the V gene TRBV20-1; unclear D gene. Per the germline V gene, CDR1 is DFQATT and CDR2 is SNEGSKA (reference sequence). This CDR3 region has 11 residues. V gave up 6 bases and J gave up 5 bases, with 10 bases separating them. The CDR3 sequence: CSAVGGTEAFF. In DNA form, the CDR3 reads TGCAGTGCCGTTGGAGGGACTGAAGCTTTCTTT.

This clone has just one count. The chain has TRBV11-3 and TRBJ2-1; TRBD2 might be the D (5 bases). Trimming took off 0 bases at V and 5 bases at J, with 11 bases between the two ends. The V gene's germline CDR1 is SGHNT and CDR2 YENEEA. This CDR3 has 15 amino acids. The CDR3 reads CASSLEGGGNNEQFF. As DNA, the CDR3 is TGTGCCAGCAGCTTAGAGGGCGGAGGTAACAATGAGCAGTTCTTC.

The gene calls are TRBV7-2 and TRBJ1-2; TRBD1 might be the D (5 bases). The CDR3 consists of 13 residues. Germline V CDR1 and CDR2: SGHTA, FQGNSA. V was trimmed by 5 bases and J by 1 base, leaving 8 bases between them. CDR3 bases: TGTGCCAGCAGCCCGACAGATAACTATGGCTACACCTTC. Protein product: CASSPTDNYGYTF.

The J gene is TRBJ2-1, the V gene TRBV9; 8 bases map to TRBD1. Germline CDR1 is SGDLS and CDR2 is YYNGEE. Losses at the gene ends were 4 bases for V and 3 bases for J; bases not matched to a gene: 3. The CDR3 covers 14 residues. CDR3 coding DNA: TGTGCCAGCAGCCGACAGGGGAGCTACAATGAGCAGTTCTTC. It codes for CASSRQGSYNEQFF.

This chain uses TRBV4-2 with TRBJ2-1; D is unclear. Trimming removed 4 bases at V and 6 bases at J, with 10 bases between. The CDR3 consists of 13 residues. The germline gives CDR1 LGHNA, CDR2 YNFKEQ. The CDR3 nucleotides are TGTGCCAGCAGCCGGGCGAGAGCCAATGAGCAGTTCTTC. Translation gives CASSRARANEQFF.

V gene TRBV19 combines with J gene TRBJ2-1, with D hard to call. CDR1 and CDR2 (germline): LNHDA, SQIVND (reference sequence). The CDR3 is 14 residues long. V lost 1 base, J lost 4 bases, and 8 bases lay in between. CDR3 protein: CASSIVGQYNEQFF. DNA for the CDR3: TGTGCCAGTAGTATAGTGGGCCAGTACAATGAGCAGTTCTTC. The full variable domain, its missing parts supplied by reference TRBV19 and TRBJ2-1, is DGGITQSPKYLFRKEGQNVTLSCEQNLNHDAMYWYRQDPGQGLRLIYYSQIVNDFQKGDIAEGYSVSREKKESFPLTVTSAQKNPTAFYLCASSIVGQYNEQFFGPGTRLTVL.

The CDR3 coding sequence is TGTGCCAGCAGCTCATCGGACACAAGCAATCAGCCCCAGCATTTT. Amino acids: CASSSSDTSNQPQHF. The rearrangement uses TRBV5-4 and TRBJ1-5; possible D gene TRBD1, 5 bases. The V and J ends lost 3 bases and 1 base respectively, with 11 bases between them. Looked up from germline, CDR1 is SGHNT and CDR2 is YYREEE (reference sequence). The CDR3 runs 15 residues.

V and J are TRBV10-2 and TRBJ1-2, with D possibly matching TRBD1 (6 bases). Between the trimmed V and J ends, which lost 2 bases and 4 bases, there was a span of 11 bases. The CDR3 extends over 14 amino acids. Germline V gene sequence: CDR1 WSHSY, CDR2 SAAADI. The CDR3 bases are TGCGCCAGCAGTGAGGAAGGACAGAGCTATGGCTACACCTTC. It specifies CASSEEGQSYGYTF.

DNA of the CDR3: TGTGCCAGCAGCAAACCGGGAGCTTTAAACATGAACACTGAAGCTTTCTTT. Translation gives CASSKPGALNMNTEAFF. The chain combines TRBV11-2 with TRBJ1-1, with no clear D. The CDR3 is 17 amino acids. Germline V gene data show CDR1 as SGHAT and CDR2 as FQNNGV. Trimming removed 5 bases at V and 0 bases at J, with 19 bases between.

This sequence joins TRBV9 and TRBJ2-2; 9 bases agree with TRBD1. Unmatched junction bases numbered 8, after V lost 3 bases and J lost 8 bases. This CDR3 is built from 15 residues. In germline, CDR1 is SGDLS, CDR2 YYNGEE. CDR3 coding DNA: TGTGCCAGCAGCGCCTTCACAGGGGGCGAAGGGGAGCTGTTTTTT. The encoded protein is CASSAFTGGEGELFF.

The chain carries TRBV20-1 and TRBJ1-4; TRBD1 might be the D (6 bases). V dropped 6 bases and J dropped 8 bases, with 10 bases sitting between them. The CDR3 loop spans 11 amino acids. CDR1 and CDR2 from the germline V gene are DFQATT and SNEGSKA (reference sequence). DNA of the CDR3: TGCAGTGCCATTGACAGGGAAAAACTGTTTTTT. Protein product: CSAIDREKLFF.

The chain couples TRBV6-9 to TRBJ1-1; TRBD1 agrees at 8 bases. Trimming at V came to 4 bases and at J to 11 bases, leaving 6 bases not matched to a gene. This CDR3 region has 12 residues. Germline lookup yields CDR1 MNHGY and CDR2 SVAAGI. Here the CDR3 reads CASSFGQGGAFF. CDR3 nucleotide sequence: TGTGCCAGCAGTTTTGGACAGGGAGGGGCTTTCTTT.